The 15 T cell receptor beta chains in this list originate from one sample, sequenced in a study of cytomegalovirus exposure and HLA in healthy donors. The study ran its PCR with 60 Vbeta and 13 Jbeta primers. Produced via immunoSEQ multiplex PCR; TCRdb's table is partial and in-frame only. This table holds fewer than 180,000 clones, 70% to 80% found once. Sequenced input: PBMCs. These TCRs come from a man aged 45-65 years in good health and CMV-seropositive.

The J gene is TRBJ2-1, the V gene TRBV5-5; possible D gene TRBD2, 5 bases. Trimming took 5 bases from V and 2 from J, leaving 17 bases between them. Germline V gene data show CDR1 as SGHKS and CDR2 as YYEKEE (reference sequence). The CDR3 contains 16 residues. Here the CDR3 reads CASSHLGVGAYNEQFF. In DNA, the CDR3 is TGTGCCAGCAGTCACCTCGGGGTTGGGGCCTACAATGAGCAGTTCTTC.

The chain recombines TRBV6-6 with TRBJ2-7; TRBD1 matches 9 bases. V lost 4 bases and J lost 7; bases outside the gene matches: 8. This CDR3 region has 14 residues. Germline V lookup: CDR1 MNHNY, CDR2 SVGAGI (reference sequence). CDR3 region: CASSSGQGRGEQYF. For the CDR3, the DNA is TGTGCCAGCAGTTCCGGACAGGGGCGAGGGGAGCAGTACTTC.

CDR3 nucleotide sequence: TGTGCCAGCAGTTTCCCGACAGGGGGAGATCAGCCCCAGCATTTT. It is translated as CASSFPTGGDQPQHF. The V call is TRBV28, the J call TRBJ1-5; 9 nucleotides agree with TRBD1. The CDR3 extends over 15 amino acids. Germline CDR1 and CDR2: MDHEN and SYDVKM. V trimming: 3 bases; J trimming: 5 bases; junction bases outside the gene matches: 5.

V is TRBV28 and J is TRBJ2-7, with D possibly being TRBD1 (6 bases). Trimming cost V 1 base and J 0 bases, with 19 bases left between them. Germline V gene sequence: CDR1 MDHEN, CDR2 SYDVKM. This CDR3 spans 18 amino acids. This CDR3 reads CASSLLTPRTDSSYEQYF. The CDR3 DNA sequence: TGTGCCAGCAGTTTATTGACCCCCCGGACAGATAGCTCCTACGAGCAGTACTTC.

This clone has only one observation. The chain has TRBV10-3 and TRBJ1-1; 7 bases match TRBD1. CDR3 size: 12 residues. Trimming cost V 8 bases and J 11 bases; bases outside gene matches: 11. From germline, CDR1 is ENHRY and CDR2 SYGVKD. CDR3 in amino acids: CAIGFRDSGAFF. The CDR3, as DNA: TGTGCCATCGGGTTCCGGGACAGCGGGGCTTTCTTT.

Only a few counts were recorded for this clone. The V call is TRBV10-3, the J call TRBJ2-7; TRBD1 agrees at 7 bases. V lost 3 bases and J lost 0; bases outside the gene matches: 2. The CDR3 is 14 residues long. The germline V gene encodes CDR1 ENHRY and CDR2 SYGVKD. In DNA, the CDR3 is TGTGCCATCAGTGACAGGGGGATCTCCTACGAGCAGTACTTC. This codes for CAISDRGISYEQYF.

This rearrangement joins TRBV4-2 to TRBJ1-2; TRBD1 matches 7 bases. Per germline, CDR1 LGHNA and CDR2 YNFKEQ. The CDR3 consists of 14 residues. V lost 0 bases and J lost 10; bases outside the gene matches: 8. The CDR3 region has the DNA TGTGCCAGCAGCCAAGATCTGGCGGGACAGACCTACACCTTC. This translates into CASSQDLAGQTYTF.

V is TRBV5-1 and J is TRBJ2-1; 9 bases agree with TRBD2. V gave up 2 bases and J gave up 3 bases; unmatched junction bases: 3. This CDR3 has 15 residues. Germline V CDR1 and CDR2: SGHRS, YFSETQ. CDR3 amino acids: CASSLASGNYNEQFF. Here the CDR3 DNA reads TGCGCCAGCAGCTTAGCTAGCGGGAACTACAATGAGCAGTTCTTC.

The CDR3 nucleotides read TGTGCCAGCAGTGGTCTAGCGGCCCAAGAGACCCAGTACTTC. It codes for CASSGLAAQETQYF. V and J are TRBV25-1 and TRBJ2-5, with 7 bases identical to TRBD2. Looked up from germline, CDR1 is MGHDK and CDR2 is SYGVNS. The length of the CDR3 is 14 residues. V lost 4 bases to trimming and J lost 1 base; unmatched junction nucleotides: 3. The full variable domain, in which reference TRBV25-1 and TRBJ2-5 provide the parts outside the CDR3, is EADIYQTPRYLVIGTGKKITLECSQTMGHDKMYWYQQDPGMELHLIHYSYGVNSTEKGDLSSESTVSRIRTEHFPLTLESARPSHTSQYLCASSGLAAQETQYFGPGTRLLVL.

The CDR3 bases are TGTGCCAGCAGCCAACAGACTAGTAGGGCTTCCTACAATGAGCAGTTCTTC. The encoded protein is CASSQQTSRASYNEQFF. The V and J genes are TRBV4-2 and TRBJ2-1; a possible D gene is TRBD2 (6 bases). Trimming took 2 bases from V and 1 from J, leaving 15 bases between them. Germline CDR1 and CDR2: LGHNA and YNFKEQ. The CDR3 contains 17 residues.

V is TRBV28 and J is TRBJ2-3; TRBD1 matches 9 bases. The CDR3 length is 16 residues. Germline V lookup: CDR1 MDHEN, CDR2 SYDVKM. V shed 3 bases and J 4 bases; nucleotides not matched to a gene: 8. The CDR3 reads CASSLHRDRVSDTQYF. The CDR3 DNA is TGTGCCAGCAGTTTGCACAGGGACAGGGTCTCAGATACGCAGTATTTT.

CDR3 nucleotide sequence: TGTGCCAGCAGTGAAAGCGGGACGTTCTACGAGCAGTACTTC. Its protein product is CASSESGTFYEQYF. V usage is TRBV2 and J usage is TRBJ2-7; 7 bases fit TRBD2. Per the germline V gene, CDR1 is SNHLY and CDR2 is FYNNEI. The CDR3 length is 14 residues. V shed 2 bases, J shed 3 bases, and the junction held 4 bases outside the gene matches.

The CDR3 coding sequence is TGTGCCAGCAGTGGGGCTACAGGGTTGACTGAAGCTTTCTTT. Translation gives CASSGATGLTEAFF. The chain recombines TRBV2 with TRBJ1-1; maybe TRBD1 (6 bases). Per germline, CDR1 SNHLY and CDR2 FYNNEI. Trimming pared 4 bases from V and 5 bases from J, leaving 14 bases between. The CDR3 extends over 14 amino acids.

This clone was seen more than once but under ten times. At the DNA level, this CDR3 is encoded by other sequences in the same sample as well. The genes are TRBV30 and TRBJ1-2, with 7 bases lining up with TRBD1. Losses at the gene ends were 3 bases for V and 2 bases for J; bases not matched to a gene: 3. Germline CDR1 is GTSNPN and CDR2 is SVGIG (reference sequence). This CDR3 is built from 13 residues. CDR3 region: CAWRTGRNYGYTF. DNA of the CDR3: TGTGCCTGGAGGACAGGGAGGAACTATGGCTACACCTTC.

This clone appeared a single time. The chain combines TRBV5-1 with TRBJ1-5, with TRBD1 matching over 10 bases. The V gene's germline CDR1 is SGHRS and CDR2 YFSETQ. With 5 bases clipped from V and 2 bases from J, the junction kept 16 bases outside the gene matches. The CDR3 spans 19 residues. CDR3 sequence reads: CASRASGQGFSRGNQPQHF. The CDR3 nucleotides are TGCGCCAGCAGAGCCTCGGGACAGGGGTTTTCCAGGGGCAATCAGCCCCAGCATTTT.